The rows below give T cell receptor beta chains drawn from one sample of a study of blood T cells in healthy people across ages. TCRdb redid the calling of the 5' RACE reads with MiXCR, one entry per CDR3 protein. The data contain about 400,000 distinct CDR3 sequences, approximately 47% of them singletons. Sequenced input: blood. The source of these receptors is a man in his fifties or sixties in good health. CDR3s include the opening cysteine and the closing phenylalanine or tryptophan. Fields, in order: clone size, J gene, V gene, D gene, CDR3 DNA, CDR3 protein. The D gene is left open where the match is weak. The size entry is marked missing in some rows and otherwise reads once, few, many or a size class.

>-|TRBJ1-1|TRBV7-3|-
TGTGCCAGCAGCGGAAGAGACAGTGCCGGCACTGAAGCTTTCTTT
CASSGRDSAGTEAFF
>many|TRBJ1-2|TRBV2|-
TGTGCCAGCAGTGGAGGACAGACTAACTATGGCTACACCTTC
CASSGGQTNYGYTF
>few|TRBJ1-2|TRBV29-1|TRBD1
TGCAGCGTTGACGGACAGGGAATCTCTGGCTACACCTTC
CSVDGQGISGYTF
>many|TRBJ2-7|TRBV25-1|-
TGTGCCACCGGGGACAAAACCTACGAGCAGTACTTC
CATGDKTYEQYF
>few|TRBJ1-2|TRBV5-1|-
TGCGCCAGCAGCTTGGTGGATGGAGTTAACTATGGCTACACCTTC
CASSLVDGVNYGYTF
>few|TRBJ1-2|TRBV30|-
TGTGCCTGGAGCCACTTACGGGGGAACTATGGCTACACCTTC
CAWSHLRGNYGYTF
>-|TRBJ2-3|TRBV27|TRBD2
TGTGTCAGCAGTATTGGGACTACGGGAGATACGCAGTATTTT
CVSSIGTTGDTQYF
>-|TRBJ2-6|TRBV4-2|TRBD2
TGTGCCAGCAGCCAGGGACTAGCGGCCCCCTCTGGGGCCAACGTCCTGACTTTC
CASSQGLAAPSGANVLTF
>many|TRBJ2-3|TRBV11-2|-
TGTGCCAGCAGCTTAGACGGGCTAGATACAGATACGCAGTATTTT
CASSLDGLDTDTQYF
>few|TRBJ1-6|TRBV6-8|-
TGTGCCAGCAAACCGGGACCGAAAAATAATTCACCCCTCCACTTT
CASKPGPKNNSPLHF
>-|TRBJ2-5|TRBV5-1|TRBD2
TGCACCAGCAGCTCTCACGGGACTAGCTTAAATGAGCAGTACTTC
CTSSSHGTSLNEQYF
>-|TRBJ1-1|TRBV7-9|-
TGTGCCAGCAGCTTATGGGGGGGGCCCTCGAACACTGAAGCTTTCTTT
CASSLWGGPSNTEAFF
>-|TRBJ2-5|TRBV13|-
TGTGCCAGCAGCAGCCGGGGTTTAGAGACCCAGTACTTC
CASSSRGLETQYF
>-|TRBJ2-1|TRBV6-6|-
TGTGCCAGCAGTTACCCCCAACGGTCGGGGTCTGAGCAGTTCTTC
CASSYPQRSGSEQFF
>-|TRBJ2-7|TRBV6-6|-
TGTGCCAGCGTTTCCCGACAGCAGGCCTCCTACGAGCAGTACTTC
CASVSRQQASYEQYF